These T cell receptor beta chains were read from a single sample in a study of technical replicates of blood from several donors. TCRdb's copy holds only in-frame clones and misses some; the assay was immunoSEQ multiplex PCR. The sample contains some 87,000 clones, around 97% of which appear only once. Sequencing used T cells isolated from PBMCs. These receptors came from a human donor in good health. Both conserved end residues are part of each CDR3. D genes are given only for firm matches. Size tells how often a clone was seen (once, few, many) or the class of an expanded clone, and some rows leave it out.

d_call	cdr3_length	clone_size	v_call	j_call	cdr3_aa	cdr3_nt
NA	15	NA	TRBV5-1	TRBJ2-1	CASSFPTGIYNEQFF	TGCGCCAGCAGCTTCCCGACGGGAATATACAATGAGCAGTTCTTC
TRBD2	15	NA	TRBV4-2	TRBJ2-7	CASSQGLAGGYEQYF	TGTGCCAGCAGCCAAGGACTAGCGGGGGGTTACGAGCAGTACTTC
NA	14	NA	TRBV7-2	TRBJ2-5	CASSLGGQQETQYF	TGTGCCAGCAGCTTGGGGGGACAGCAAGAGACCCAGTACTTC
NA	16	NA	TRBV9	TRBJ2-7	CASSVAGGTGTYEQYF	TGTGCCAGCAGCGTAGCGGGGGGTACAGGGACCTACGAGCAGTACTTC
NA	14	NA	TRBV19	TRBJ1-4	CASSIRGRVEKLFF	TGTGCCAGTAGTATTAGGGGAAGAGTGGAAAAACTGTTTTTT
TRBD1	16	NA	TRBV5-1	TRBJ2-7	CASSRSGQGGPYEQYF	TGCGCCAGCAGCCGTTCTGGACAGGGAGGCCCCTACGAGCAGTACTTC
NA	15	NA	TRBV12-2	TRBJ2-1	CASRLAWSGQPEQFF	TGTGCAAGTCGCTTAGCATGGTCGGGACAACCAGAGCAGTTCTTC
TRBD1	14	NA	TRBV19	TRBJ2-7	CASSLGTGPYEQYF	TGTGCCAGTAGTCTAGGGACAGGCCCCTACGAGCAGTACTTC
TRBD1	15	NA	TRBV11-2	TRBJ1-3	CASSSTGNRGNTIYF	TGTGCCAGCAGCTCGACAGGGAATCGGGGAAACACCATATATTTT
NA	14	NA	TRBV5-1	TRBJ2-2	CASRPTGNTGELFF	TGCGCCAGCAGACCGACAGGGAACACCGGGGAGCTGTTTTTT
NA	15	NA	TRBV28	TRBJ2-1	CASSFVRPPYNEQFF	TGTGCCAGCAGTTTCGTGCGCCCTCCGTACAATGAGCAGTTCTTC
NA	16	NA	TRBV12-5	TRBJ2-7	CASGFTPGQRSYEQYF	TGTGCTAGTGGTTTTACCCCGGGACAACGGTCCTACGAGCAGTACTTC
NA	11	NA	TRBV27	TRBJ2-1	CASSLENEQFF	TGTGCCAGCAGCCTAGAAAATGAGCAGTTCTTC
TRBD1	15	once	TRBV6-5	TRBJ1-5	CASSVAQGYNQPQHF	TGTGCCAGCTCGGTTGCACAGGGGTACAATCAGCCCCAGCATTTT
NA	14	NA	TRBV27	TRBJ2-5	CASSLFGARETQYF	TGTGCCAGCAGTTTATTTGGGGCGCGCGAGACCCAGTACTTC
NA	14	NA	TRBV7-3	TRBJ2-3	CASSPGLASDTQYF	TGTGCCAGCAGCCCAGGCCTAGCTTCAGATACGCAGTATTTT
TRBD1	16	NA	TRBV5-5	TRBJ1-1	CASSLVGTEDRDEAFF	TGTGCCAGCAGCTTGGTGGGGACTGAGGACAGGGATGAAGCTTTCTTT
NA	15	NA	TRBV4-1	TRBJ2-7	CASSQELRDSYEQYF	TGCGCCAGCAGCCAAGAGTTACGCGACAGCTACGAGCAGTACTTC
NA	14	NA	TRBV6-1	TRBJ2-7	CASSEHRTATEQYF	TGTGCCAGCAGTGAGCACAGGACGGCTACGGAGCAGTACTTC
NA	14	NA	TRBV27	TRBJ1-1	CASSLSPGATEAFF	TGTGCCAGCAGTTTATCCCCAGGGGCCACTGAAGCTTTCTTT
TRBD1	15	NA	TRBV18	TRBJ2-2	CASSRTGVFTGELFF	TGTGCCAGCTCCCGGACAGGGGTTTTCACCGGGGAGCTGTTTTTT
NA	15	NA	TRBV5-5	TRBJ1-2	CASSLDGQLNYGYTF	TGTGCCAGCAGCTTGGACGGACAGCTAAACTATGGCTACACCTTC
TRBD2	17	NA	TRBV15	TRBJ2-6	CATNTGTSLPGANVLTF	TGTGCCACCAACACCGGGACTAGCCTTCCCGGGGCCAACGTCCTGACTTTC
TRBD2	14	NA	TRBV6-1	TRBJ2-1	CASSGLAEYNEQFF	TGTGCCAGCAGTGGACTAGCGGAATACAATGAGCAGTTCTTC
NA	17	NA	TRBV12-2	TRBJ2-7	CASRLARGDRPTYEQYF	TGTGCAAGTCGCTTAGCGCGGGGCGACAGACCGACCTACGAGCAGTACTTC
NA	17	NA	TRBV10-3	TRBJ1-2	CAISESSRYLANYGYTF	TGTGCCATCAGTGAGTCGTCCCGATACTTAGCTAACTATGGCTACACCTTC
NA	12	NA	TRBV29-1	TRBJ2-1	CSVSDTYNEQFF	TGCAGCGTTTCCGACACCTACAATGAGCAGTTCTTC
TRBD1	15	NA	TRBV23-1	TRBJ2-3	CASSHETGPTDTQYF	TGCGCCAGCAGTCATGAGACAGGGCCGACAGATACGCAGTATTTT
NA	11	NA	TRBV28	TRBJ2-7	CASTLRDEQYF	TGTGCCAGCACCCTTCGGGACGAGCAGTACTTC
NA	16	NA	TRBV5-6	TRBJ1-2	CASTLGPGLNDYGYTF	TGTGCCAGCACCTTGGGCCCAGGGTTGAACGATTATGGCTACACCTTC
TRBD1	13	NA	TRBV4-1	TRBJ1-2	CASSQYRDSGYTF	TGCGCCAGCAGCCAGTACCGGGACAGTGGCTACACCTTC
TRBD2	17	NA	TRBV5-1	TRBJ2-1	CASSKISGRDVYNEQFF	TGCGCCAGCAGCAAAATTAGCGGGAGGGACGTTTACAATGAGCAGTTCTTC
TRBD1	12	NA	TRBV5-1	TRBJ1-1	CASSLSTGKAFF	TGCGCCAGCAGCTTGTCGACAGGGAAAGCTTTCTTT
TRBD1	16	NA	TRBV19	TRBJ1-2	CASSIAGQGTSYGYTF	TGTGCCAGTAGTATAGCCGGACAGGGGACCTCCTATGGCTACACCTTC
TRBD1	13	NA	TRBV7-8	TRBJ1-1	CASSAGTGNEAFF	TGTGCCAGCAGCGCCGGGACAGGGAATGAAGCTTTCTTT
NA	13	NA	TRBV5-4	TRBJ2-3	CASSLAVTDTQYF	TGTGCCAGCAGCTTGGCGGTCACAGATACGCAGTATTTT
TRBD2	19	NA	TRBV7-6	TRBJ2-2	CASSLNGLAGPRVTGELFF	TGTGCCAGCAGCCTAAACGGACTAGCGGGACCACGTGTCACCGGGGAGCTGTTTTTT
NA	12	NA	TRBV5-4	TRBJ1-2	CASRSQATGYTF	TGTGCCAGCAGATCTCAGGCTACCGGCTACACCTTC
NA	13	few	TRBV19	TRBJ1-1	CASSTYRVTEAFF	TGTGCCAGTAGTACCTACAGGGTCACTGAAGCTTTCTTT
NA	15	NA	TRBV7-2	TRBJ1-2	CASSLASLQGEGYTF	TGTGCCAGCAGCTTAGCTTCGTTACAGGGAGAAGGCTACACCTTC
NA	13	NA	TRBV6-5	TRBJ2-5	CATAPGLQETQYF	TGTGCCACCGCGCCGGGACTCCAAGAGACCCAGTACTTC
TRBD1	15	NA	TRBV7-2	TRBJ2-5	CASSILGQGEETQYF	TGTGCCAGCAGCATCCTGGGACAGGGAGAAGAGACCCAGTACTTC
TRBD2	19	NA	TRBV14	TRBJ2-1	CASSNSPGLAGGSYNEQFF	TGTGCCAGCAGCAACAGCCCGGGACTAGCGGGAGGGTCCTACAATGAGCAGTTCTTC
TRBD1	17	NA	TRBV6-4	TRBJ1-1	CASSDRDSRPLGTEAFF	TGTGCCAGCAGTGACCGGGACAGCCGTCCCTTGGGCACTGAAGCTTTCTTT
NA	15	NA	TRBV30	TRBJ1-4	CAWSAGQFSNEKLFF	TGTGCCTGGAGTGCCGGACAGTTTTCGAATGAAAAACTGTTTTTT
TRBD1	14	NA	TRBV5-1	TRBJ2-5	CASSFWTGLETQYF	TGCGCCAGCAGCTTCTGGACAGGGCTAGAGACCCAGTACTTC
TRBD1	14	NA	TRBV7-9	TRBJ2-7	CASSLGRGQYEQYF	TGTGCCAGCAGCTTAGGCAGGGGGCAGTACGAGCAGTACTTC
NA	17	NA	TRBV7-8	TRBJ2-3	CASSHPIYKTREDTQYF	TGTGCCAGCAGCCATCCCATTTATAAAACTAGGGAGGATACGCAGTATTTT
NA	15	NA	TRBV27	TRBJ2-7	CASSLSWGRIDEQYF	TGTGCCAGCAGTTTATCTTGGGGGAGGATCGACGAGCAGTACTTC
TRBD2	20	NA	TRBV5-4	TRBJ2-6	CASSLDRRLAGGSGANVLTF	TGTGCCAGCAGCTTGGACCGACGACTAGCGGGAGGGTCTGGGGCCAACGTCCTGACTTTC
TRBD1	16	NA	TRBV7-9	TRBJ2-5	CASSLFEDRGSETQYF	TGTGCCAGCAGCTTATTTGAGGACAGGGGGTCGGAGACCCAGTACTTC